This TCR beta chain was sequenced for a study of blood T cell repertoires in COVID-19. V gave up 3 bases and J gave up 10 bases; unmatched junction bases: 14. Looked up from germline, CDR1 is SGDLS and CDR2 is YYNGEE. This CDR3 comprises 17 residues. Data came from immunoSEQ multiplex PCR; TCRdb stores just in-frame clones and leaves some out. There are roughly 150,000 clones in the sample; around 84% occur only once, and around a tenth lies in the top ten. The chain has TRBV9 and TRBJ2-1; 12 nucleotides agree with TRBD2. Specimen: peripheral blood. This TCR was sampled from a woman aged 50 to 60 with acute or convalescent COVID-19. The CDR3 is CASSAGEPGLAGLEQFF. Written as DNA, the CDR3 is TGTGCCAGCAGCGCTGGAGAACCGGGACTAGCGGGTTTGGAGCAGTTCTTC.